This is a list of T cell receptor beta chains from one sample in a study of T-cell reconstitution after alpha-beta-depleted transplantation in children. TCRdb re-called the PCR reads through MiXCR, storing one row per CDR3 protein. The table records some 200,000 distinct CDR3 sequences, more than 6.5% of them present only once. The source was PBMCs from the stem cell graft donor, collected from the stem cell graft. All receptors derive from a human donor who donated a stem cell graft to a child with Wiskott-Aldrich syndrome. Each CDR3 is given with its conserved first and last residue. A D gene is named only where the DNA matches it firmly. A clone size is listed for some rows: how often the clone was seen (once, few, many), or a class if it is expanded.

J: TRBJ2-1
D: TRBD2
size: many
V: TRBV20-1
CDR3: CSASPAGGANEQFF
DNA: TGCAGTGCTTCACCAGCGGGGGGGGCCAATGAGCAGTTCTTC

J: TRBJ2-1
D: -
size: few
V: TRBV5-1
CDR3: CASRMNNEQFF
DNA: TGCGCCAGCAGAATGAACAATGAGCAGTTCTTC

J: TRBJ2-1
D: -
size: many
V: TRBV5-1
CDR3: CASSPSYNEQFF
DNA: TGCGCCAGCAGCCCCAGCTACAATGAGCAGTTCTTC

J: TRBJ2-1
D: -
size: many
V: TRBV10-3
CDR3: CAISDSGIQGTKNEQFF
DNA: TGTGCCATCAGTGATTCGGGGATCCAGGGGACTAAGAATGAGCAGTTCTTC

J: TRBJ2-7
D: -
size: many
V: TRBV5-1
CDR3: CASSLKGTNYEQYF
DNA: TGCGCCAGCAGCTTAAAGGGGACAAATTACGAGCAGTACTTC

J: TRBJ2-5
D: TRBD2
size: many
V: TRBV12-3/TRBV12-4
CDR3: CASSLVQGGETQYF
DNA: TGTGCCAGCAGTTTAGTTCAGGGAGGGGAGACCCAGTACTTC

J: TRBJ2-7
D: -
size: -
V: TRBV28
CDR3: CASSFWQYF
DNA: TGTGCCAGCAGTTTTTGGCAGTACTTC

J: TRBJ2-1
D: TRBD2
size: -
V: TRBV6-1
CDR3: CASSAGLAVSSYNEQFF
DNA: TGTGCCAGCAGCGCGGGACTAGCGGTGAGCTCCTACAATGAGCAGTTCTTC

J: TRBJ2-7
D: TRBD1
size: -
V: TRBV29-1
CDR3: CSVGTGAYRISYEQYF
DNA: TGCAGCGTTGGGACAGGGGCGTACAGAATCTCCTACGAGCAGTACTTC

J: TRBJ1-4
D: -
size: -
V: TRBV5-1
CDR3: CASRPDKEKLFF
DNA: TGCGCCAGCAGGCCAGACAAGGAAAAACTGTTTTTT

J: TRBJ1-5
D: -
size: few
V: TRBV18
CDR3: CASSPTVSNQPQHF
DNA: TGTGCCAGCTCACCGACAGTTAGCAATCAGCCCCAGCATTTT

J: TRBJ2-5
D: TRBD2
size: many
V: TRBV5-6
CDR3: CASSSLSGTRAETQYF
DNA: TGTGCCAGCAGCTCTCTCTCCGGGACTAGGGCAGAGACCCAGTACTTC

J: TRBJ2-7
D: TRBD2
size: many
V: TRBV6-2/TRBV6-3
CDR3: CASSFRGLAVYEQYF
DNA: TGTGCCAGCAGTTTCAGAGGACTAGCGGTGTACGAGCAGTACTTC

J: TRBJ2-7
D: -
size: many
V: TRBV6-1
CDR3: CASTPDRTSYEQYF
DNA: TGTGCCAGCACGCCTGACCGGACCAGTTACGAGCAGTACTTC

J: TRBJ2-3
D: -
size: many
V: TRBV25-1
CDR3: CASSKGSTDTQYF
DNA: TGTGCCAGCAGTAAGGGGAGCACAGATACGCAGTATTTT

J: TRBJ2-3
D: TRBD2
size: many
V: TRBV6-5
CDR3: CASSYGTSRSTDTQYF
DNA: TGTGCCAGCAGTTACGGGACTAGCCGAAGCACAGATACGCAGTATTTT

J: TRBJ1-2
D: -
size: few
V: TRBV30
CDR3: CAWSQGYDYGYTF
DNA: TGTGCCTGGAGCCAAGGCTATGACTATGGCTACACCTTC

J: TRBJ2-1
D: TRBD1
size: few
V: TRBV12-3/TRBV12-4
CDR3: CASSLALRTGGSYNEQFF
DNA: TGTGCCAGCAGTTTAGCGCTAAGGACAGGGGGCTCCTACAATGAGCAGTTCTTC

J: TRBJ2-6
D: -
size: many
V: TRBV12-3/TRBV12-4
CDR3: CASRPPGSGANVLTF
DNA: TGTGCCAGCAGGCCGCCGGGCTCCGGGGCCAACGTCCTGACTTTC

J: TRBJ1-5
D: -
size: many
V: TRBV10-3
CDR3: CAIGGQDYNQPQHF
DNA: TGTGCCATCGGGGGGCAGGACTACAATCAGCCCCAGCATTTT

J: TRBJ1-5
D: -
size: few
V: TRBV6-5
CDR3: CASSYSKGGNQPQHF
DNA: TGTGCCAGCAGTTATTCCAAGGGAGGCAATCAGCCCCAGCATTTT

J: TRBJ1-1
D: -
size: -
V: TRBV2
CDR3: CASIRPAEAFF
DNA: TGTGCCAGCATCCGACCTGCTGAAGCTTTCTTT

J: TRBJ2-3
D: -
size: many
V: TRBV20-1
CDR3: CSAPRAGAPDTQYF
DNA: TGCAGTGCTCCCCGGGCGGGGGCCCCAGATACGCAGTATTTT

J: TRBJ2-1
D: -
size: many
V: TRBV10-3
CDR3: CAISESGRGSYNEQFF
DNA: TGTGCCATCAGTGAGTCGGGTAGGGGGAGCTACAATGAGCAGTTCTTC

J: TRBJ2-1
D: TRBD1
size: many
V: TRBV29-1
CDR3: CSVVQGADEQFF
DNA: TGCAGCGTTGTACAGGGGGCAGATGAGCAGTTCTTC

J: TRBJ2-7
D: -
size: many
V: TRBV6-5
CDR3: CASNRGGYEQYF
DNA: TGTGCCAGCAATCGGGGAGGCTACGAGCAGTACTTC

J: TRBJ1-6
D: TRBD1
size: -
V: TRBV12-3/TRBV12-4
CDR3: CASSFPGGTGAPSYNSPLHF
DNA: TGTGCCAGCAGTTTTCCCGGCGGGACAGGGGCCCCCTCCTATAATTCACCCCTCCACTTT

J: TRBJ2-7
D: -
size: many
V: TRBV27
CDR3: CASSLGGFSYEQYF
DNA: TGTGCCAGCAGTTTAGGTGGGTTCTCCTACGAGCAGTACTTC

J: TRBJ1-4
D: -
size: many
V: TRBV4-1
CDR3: CASSPIGVGDEKLFF
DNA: TGCGCCAGCAGCCCTATAGGGGTAGGTGATGAAAAACTGTTTTTT

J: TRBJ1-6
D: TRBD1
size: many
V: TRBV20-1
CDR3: CSATGQGYNSPLHF
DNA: TGCAGTGCTACCGGACAGGGTTATAATTCACCCCTCCACTTT

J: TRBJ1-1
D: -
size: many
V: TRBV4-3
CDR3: CASSQGDVPLMNTEAFF
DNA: TGCGCCAGCAGCCAAGGGGACGTCCCCCTCATGAACACTGAAGCTTTCTTT

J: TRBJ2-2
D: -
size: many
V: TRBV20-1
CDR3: CSAKNPTTNTGELFF
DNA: TGCAGTGCTAAAAACCCCACAACTAACACCGGGGAGCTGTTTTTT

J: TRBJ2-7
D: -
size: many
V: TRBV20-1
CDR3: CSAGPGIYEQYF
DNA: TGCAGTGCTGGCCCAGGGATCTACGAGCAGTACTTC

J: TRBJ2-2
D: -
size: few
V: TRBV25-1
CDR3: CASSERRDRGELFF
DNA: TGTGCCAGCAGTGAACGGCGAGATCGCGGGGAGCTGTTTTTT

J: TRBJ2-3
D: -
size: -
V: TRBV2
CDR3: CASTGPISTDTQYF
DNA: TGTGCCAGCACGGGACCGATTAGCACAGATACGCAGTATTTT

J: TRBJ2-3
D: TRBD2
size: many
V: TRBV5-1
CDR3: CASSNSGASTDTQYF
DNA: TGCGCCAGCAGCAACAGCGGGGCTAGCACAGATACGCAGTATTTT

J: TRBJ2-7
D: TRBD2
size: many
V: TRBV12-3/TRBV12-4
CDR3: CASSLAGGPGEQYF
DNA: TGTGCCAGCAGTCTAGCGGGAGGGCCCGGCGAGCAGTACTTC

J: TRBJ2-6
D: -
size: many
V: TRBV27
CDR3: CASSLSISSGANVLTF
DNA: TGTGCCAGCAGTTTATCGATAAGCTCTGGGGCCAACGTCCTGACTTTC

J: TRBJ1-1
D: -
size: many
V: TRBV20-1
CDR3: CSARDLRTSMNTEAFF
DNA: TGCAGTGCTAGAGATTTAAGGACAAGCATGAACACTGAAGCTTTCTTT

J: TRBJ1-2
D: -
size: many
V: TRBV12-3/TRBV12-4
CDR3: CASSFIGDYGYTF
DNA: TGTGCCAGCAGTTTCATCGGGGACTATGGCTACACCTTC

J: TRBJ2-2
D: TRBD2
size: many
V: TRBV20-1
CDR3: CSAREGLAGGQNTGELFF
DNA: TGCAGTGCTAGAGAGGGTCTAGCGGGAGGACAGAACACCGGGGAGCTGTTTTTT

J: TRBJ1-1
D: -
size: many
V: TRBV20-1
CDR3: CSARTQGLNTEAFF
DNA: TGCAGTGCTAGAACTCAGGGGTTGAACACTGAAGCTTTCTTT

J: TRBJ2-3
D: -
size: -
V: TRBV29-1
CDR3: CSASWDTQYF
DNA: TGCAGCGCGTCGTGGGATACGCAGTATTTT

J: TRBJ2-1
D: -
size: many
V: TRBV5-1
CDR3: CASSLEGGIGNEQFF
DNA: TGCGCCAGCAGCTTGGAAGGAGGGATCGGCAATGAGCAGTTCTTC

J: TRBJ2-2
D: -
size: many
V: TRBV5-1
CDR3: CASSEVTANTGELFF
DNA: TGCGCCAGCAGCGAGGTGACAGCGAACACCGGGGAGCTGTTTTTT

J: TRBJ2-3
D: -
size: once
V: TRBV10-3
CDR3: CAISENRAQLLDTQYF
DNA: TGTGCCATCAGTGAAAACAGGGCCCAGCTATTAGATACGCAGTATTTT

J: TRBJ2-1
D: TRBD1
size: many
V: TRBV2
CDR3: CASNPSRDRVVLNEQFF
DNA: TGTGCCAGCAACCCCTCTAGGGACAGGGTAGTCCTCAATGAGCAGTTCTTC

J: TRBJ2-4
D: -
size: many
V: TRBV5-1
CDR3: CASSLDGVAKNIQYF
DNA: TGCGCCAGCAGCTTGGATGGCGTAGCCAAAAACATTCAGTACTTC

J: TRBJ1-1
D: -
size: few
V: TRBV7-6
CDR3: CASSRTKNTEAFF
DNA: TGTGCCAGCAGCAGGACCAAGAACACTGAAGCTTTCTTT

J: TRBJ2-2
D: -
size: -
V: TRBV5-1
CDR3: CASSSRENANTGELFF
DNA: TGCGCCAGCAGCTCACGGGAGAACGCGAACACCGGGGAGCTGTTTTTT

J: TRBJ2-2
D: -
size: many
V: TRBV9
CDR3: CASSGSKRHINTGELFF
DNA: TGTGCCAGCAGCGGAAGCAAGCGGCACATCAACACCGGGGAGCTGTTTTTT

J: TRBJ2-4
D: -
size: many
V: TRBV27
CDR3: CASSLRGGDKNIQYF
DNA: TGTGCCAGCAGTTTAAGGGGGGGGGACAAAAACATTCAGTACTTC

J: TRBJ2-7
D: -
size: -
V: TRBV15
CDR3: CATSSRGTYEQYF
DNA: TGTGCCACCAGCAGCAGGGGAACCTACGAGCAGTACTTC